The sequence of this TCR beta chain was determined in a study of PD-L1 blockade in urothelial cancer. Study details: In terms of prior chemotherapy, patients had received 0 to 3 regimens. When blood samples were assessed, the median T cell count was about 130,000.

Sequencing was performed with immunoSEQ multiplex PCR; in TCRdb, only in-frame clones are kept and a portion is missing. The data show around 35,000 clones, 82% seen once. V lost 3 bases and J lost 1; bases outside the gene matches: 0. From germline, CDR1 is SGHDT and CDR2 YYEEEE. The CDR3 spans 14 residues. The rearrangement joins TRBV5-6 to TRBJ1-1; the match to TRBD1 covers 10 bases. The sequence derives from a man between 60 and 70 years old with urothelial cancer. The specimen comprised PBMCs, sampled around atezolizumab (anti-PD-L1) treatment. Written as DNA, the CDR3 is TGTGCCAGCAGCTGGGACAGGGGGAACACTGAAGCTTTCTTT. It translates to CASSWDRGNTEAFF.